The clone carrying this T cell receptor (beta chain) has only a few counts. Its specificity is unknown. This entry belongs to a study of somatic mutations in cytotoxic T cells in rheumatoid arthritis. Study details: Purity of nearly 100% was reached when some V beta antibody-stained T-cell populations were flow-sorted, including V beta1+ cells sequenced for TCRB.

Original methodology: Patient CD8+ clones exceeding 1% seldom corresponded to published virus-specific TCRB sequences. Produced via immunoSEQ multiplex PCR; TCRdb's table is partial and in-frame only. From that table come the V and J calls and clone size; the DNA was used to work out D and trimming. The sample includes 15,000 to 20,000 clones, roughly 87% of them seen just once. The CDR3 covers 16 residues. Germline CDR1 MNHEY, CDR2 SMNVEV (reference sequence). Trimming pared 4 bases from V and 0 bases from J, leaving 16 bases between. Study-level results: In about an eighth of the 65 patients, the largest CD8+ clone exceeded 20% of CD8+ cells.

This clonotype was sampled from an adult with rheumatoid arthritis. The sample was CD8+ T cells sorted from blood. This chain connects TRBV27 to TRBJ2-7; a weak D match, TRBD2 (5 bases). The CDR3 nucleotides are TGTGCCAGCAGTTCAACTCCAGGAGGTAGCTCCTACGAGCAGTACTTC. This codes for CASSSTPGGSSYEQYF.